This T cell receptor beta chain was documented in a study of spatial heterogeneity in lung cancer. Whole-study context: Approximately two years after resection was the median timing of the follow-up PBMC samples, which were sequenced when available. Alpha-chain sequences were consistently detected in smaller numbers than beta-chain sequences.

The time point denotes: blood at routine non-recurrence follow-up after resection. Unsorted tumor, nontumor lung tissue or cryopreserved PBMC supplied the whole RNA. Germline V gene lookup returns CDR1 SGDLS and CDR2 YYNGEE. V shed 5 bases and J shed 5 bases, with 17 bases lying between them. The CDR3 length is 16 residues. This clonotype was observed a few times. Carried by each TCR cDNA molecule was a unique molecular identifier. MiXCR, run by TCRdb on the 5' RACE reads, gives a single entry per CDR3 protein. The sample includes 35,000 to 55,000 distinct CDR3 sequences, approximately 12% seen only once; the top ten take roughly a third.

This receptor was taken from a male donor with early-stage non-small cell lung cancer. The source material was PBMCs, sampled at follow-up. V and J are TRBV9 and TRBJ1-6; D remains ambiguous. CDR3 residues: CASSYGWSSDNSPLHF. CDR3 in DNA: TGTGCCAGCAGTTACGGTTGGTCGTCGGATAATTCACCCCTCCACTTT.